A single sample gave rise to the 6 T cell receptor beta chains below, sequenced in a study of blood T cell repertoires in COVID-19. Assay: immunoSEQ multiplex PCR; the TCRdb copy retains only in-frame clones and omits some. Of about 140,000 clones listed, about 87% were seen once; the top ten hold about 1.7%. Source material: peripheral blood. Source of these receptors: a woman aged 45-59 years with acute or convalescent COVID-19.

This clone has more than one count but fewer than ten. V is TRBV7-9 and J is TRBJ1-2; tentatively, D is TRBD1 (6 bases). V shed 2 bases and J shed 5 bases, with 12 bases lying between them. The CDR3 length is 14 residues. Germline V lookup: CDR1 SEHNR, CDR2 FQNEAQ (reference sequence). The CDR3, as DNA: TGTGCCAGCAGCTTAACCCACGGACAGTATGGCTACACCTTC. Translation: CASSLTHGQYGYTF.

This clone has just a few counts. The chain carries TRBV6-6 and TRBJ2-7; D gene unclear. Deletions cut 2 bases from V and 3 bases from J, with 8 bases between. The CDR3 covers 13 residues. Germline V CDR1 and CDR2: MNHNY, SVGAGI (reference sequence). CDR3 residues: CASSYGLNYEQYF. The CDR3, as DNA: TGTGCCAGCAGTTACGGGCTAAACTACGAGCAGTACTTC.

The chain carries TRBV6-5 and TRBJ1-1, with no clear D. CDR1 MNHEY and CDR2 SVGAGI come from the germline V gene. The CDR3 sequence is 13 residues long. V lost 7 bases and J 6 bases, leaving 15 bases between the germline ends. The CDR3 spells CASNPRRNPEAFF. The CDR3 DNA sequence: TGTGCCAGCAATCCCCGGCGGAATCCTGAAGCTTTCTTT.

The rearrangement links TRBV3-1 (or the pseudogene TRBV3-2) to TRBJ2-7; D is perhaps TRBD2 (6 bases). V was trimmed by 4 bases and J by 2 bases, leaving 12 bases between them. Germline V lookup: CDR1 LGHDT, CDR2 YNNKEL (reference sequence). This CDR3 is 14 amino acids long. The CDR3 here is CASSPSAGTYEQYF. CDR3 nucleotides: TGTGCCAGCAGCCCTAGCGCGGGGACCTACGAGCAGTACTTC.

The chain recombines TRBV19 with TRBJ2-4; 14 bases map to TRBD2. This CDR3 region has 14 residues. V lost 5 bases and J lost 14; bases outside the gene matches: 8. The germline V gene has CDR1 LNHDA and CDR2 SQIVND (reference sequence). CDR3 protein: CASSPLTSGGEEYF. The CDR3 DNA sequence: TGTGCCAGTAGTCCGCTGACTAGCGGGGGGGAGGAGTACTTC.

V and J are TRBV24-1 and TRBJ1-5, with a weak D call TRBD1 (5 bases). Germline V gives CDR1 KGHDR, CDR2 SFDVKD. V dropped 6 bases and J dropped 5 bases, with 16 bases sitting between them. CDR3 length equals 15 residues. Here the CDR3 reads CATSSGGEEYQPQHF. CDR3 bases: TGTGCCACCAGTTCGGGGGGGGAGGAATATCAGCCCCAGCATTTT.